This T cell receptor beta chain was profiled in a study of OX40 agonist ivuxolimab in advanced cancers. Study summary: As their treatment, patients were administered ivuxolimab, an agonistic anti-OX40 (CD134) antibody. Prior checkpoint blockade (anti-PD-1, anti-PD-L1 or anti-CTLA-4) was permitted; approximately 41% had it.

Sequencing was performed with immunoSEQ multiplex PCR; in TCRdb, only in-frame clones are kept and a portion is missing. The data hold 85,000 to 100,000 clones, with about 90% observed a single time. V gave up 8 bases and J gave up 1 base; unmatched junction bases: 10. Germline assignment: CDR1 KGHSH and CDR2 LQKENI. The CDR3 is made up of 15 amino acids. The sample in question was CD4+ or CD8+ T cells sorted from blood, obtained in a trial of the OX40 agonist ivuxolimab. The origin of this receptor is an adult with an advanced solid tumor such as melanoma, head and neck, liver or kidney cancer. The chain combines TRBV18 with TRBJ1-1, with 7 bases that match TRBD1. The CDR3 DNA is TGTGCCAGCATCCAAGGGACAGCTTCGAACACTGAAGCTTTCTTT. It translates to CASIQGTASNTEAFF.